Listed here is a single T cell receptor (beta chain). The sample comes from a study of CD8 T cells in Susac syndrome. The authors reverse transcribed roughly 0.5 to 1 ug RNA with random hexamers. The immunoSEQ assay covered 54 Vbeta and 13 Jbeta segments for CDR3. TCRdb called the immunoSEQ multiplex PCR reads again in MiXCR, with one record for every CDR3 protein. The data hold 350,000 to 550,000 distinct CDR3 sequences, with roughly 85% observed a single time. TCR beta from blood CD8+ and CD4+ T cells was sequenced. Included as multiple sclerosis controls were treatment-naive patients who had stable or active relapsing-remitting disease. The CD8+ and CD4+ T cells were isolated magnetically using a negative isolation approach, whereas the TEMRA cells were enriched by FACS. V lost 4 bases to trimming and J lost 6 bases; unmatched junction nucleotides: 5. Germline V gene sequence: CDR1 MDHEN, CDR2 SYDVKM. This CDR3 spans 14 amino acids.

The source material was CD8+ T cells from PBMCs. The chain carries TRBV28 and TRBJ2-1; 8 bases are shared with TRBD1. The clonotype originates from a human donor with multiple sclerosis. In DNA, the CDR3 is TGTGCCAGCAGTTCTCCGACAGGGGTCAATGAGCAGTTCTTC. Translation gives CASSSPTGVNEQFF.